This entry features one T cell receptor beta chain sequence. Trimming removed 6 bases from V and 2 bases from J, with 19 bases in between. This CDR3 has 16 amino acids. Germline loops: CDR1 MDHEN, CDR2 SYDVKM. The sample belongs to a study of blood T cell repertoires in COVID-19. Across the whole study: The study drew acute and convalescent COVID-19 samples from the United States, Italy and Spain.

Some clones are missing from TCRdb's copy, which holds only in-frame ones; the method was immunoSEQ multiplex PCR. The sample lists about 180,000 clones, roughly nine tenths seen once, with about 1.9% in the top ten. Sequenced: peripheral blood. This chain uses TRBV28 with TRBJ2-5; D not resolved. This clonotype was obtained from a man between 18 and 35 years old who had recovered from COVID-19. DNA for the CDR3: TGTGCCAGCAGGACCGGCGGCCACTACCTACAAGAGACCCAGTACTTC. It encodes CASRTGGHYLQETQYF.